This entry is about one TCR beta chain. Original analysis: For nucleated cells, counts were estimated from reference gene primer amplification. Sequenced by immunoSEQ multiplex PCR; TCRdb stores in-frame clones only, minus some. The V and J calls and clone size come from that table; D and trimming were worked out from the DNA. This table has about 200,000 clones, 75% to 90% appearing once. The data were taken from a study of blood T cell repertoires in COVID-19. Study-wide context: The study drew acute and convalescent COVID-19 samples from the United States, Italy and Spain. Nucleic acid was either cDNA or gDNA, and it came from T cells, B-cell-depleted T cells, or PBMCs.

This receptor was identified in a man in his 60s who had recovered from COVID-19. The sample comprised peripheral blood.

The CDR3 DNA reads as TGTGCCACCAGTCCCCGGGGGGCGGCGCAAGAGACCCAGTACTTC. Its translation is CATSPRGAAQETQYF. The chain joins TRBV24-1 to TRBJ2-5, with D possibly matching TRBD2 (7 bases). The V gene lost 6 bases and the J gene lost 2 bases, with 15 bases spanning the gap. This CDR3 contains 15 residues. Germline assignment: CDR1 KGHDR and CDR2 SFDVKD.